The clone carrying this T cell receptor (beta chain) was found a few times. The antigen is unknown. After removal of 4 bases from V and 3 bases from J, the junction contained 5 bases not matched to a gene. This CDR3 contains 15 residues. Germline loops: CDR1 SGHTA, CDR2 FQGNSA. The data derive from a study of T cell repertoires in cytomegalovirus infection. Study background: CMV epitopes that were recently identified and HLA-C-restricted were used alongside well-studied HLA-B-restricted ones. Both CMV infection and a matching HLA type were indicated by public TCR beta signatures. Broader study findings: HLA-C-restricted CMV-specific TCR beta clonotypes were dominant in the ex vivo response. Cumulated frequencies of public TCR beta families served to identify carriers of CMV plus the relevant HLA.

A single record per CDR3 protein comes from TCRdb applying MiXCR to the reads. The table has roughly 51,000 distinct CDR3 sequences, around 20% seen once; the top ten hold roughly 29%. The chain couples TRBV7-2 to TRBJ1-1; 10 bases fit TRBD1. This TCR came from a human donor in good health (CMV status not recorded). Some clones in this sample may be carry-over from other donors' samples. Sequences were derived from CD8+ T cells from cultured PBMCs, sampled from culture after CMV antigen stimulation. Here the CDR3 DNA reads TGTGCCAGCAGCTCAAGCGGACAGGGGGACACTGAAGCTTTCTTT. Residues: CASSSSGQGDTEAFF.